The T cell receptor beta chain under discussion was sequenced for a study of blood T cells in healthy people across ages. Together with a sample-barcoded 5' primer, a J-beta primer mix was included in a second PCR lasting about 6 to 11 cycles. MiXCR was run by TCRdb on the 5' RACE reads, yielding one entry per CDR3 protein. The sample holds almost 800,000 distinct CDR3 sequences; roughly 64% are singletons and the top ten take 22%. Whole-study results and caveats: While age rose, TCR beta diversity per million T cells dropped in a roughly linear way.

In regard to this clonotype: No antigen is known for it.

The specimen was blood. The receptor was derived from a man younger than 45 in good health.

The DNA for the CDR3 is TGTGCTAGTGCTCTGGGAGAAGGAGGGAGCACAGATACGCAGTATTTT. This encodes CASALGEGGSTDTQYF. This rearrangement joins TRBV12-5 to TRBJ2-3; D is possibly TRBD2 (6 bases). This CDR3 region has 16 residues. V gave up 7 bases and J gave up 0 bases, with 17 bases separating them. Per the germline V gene, CDR1 is LGHNT and CDR2 is FRNRAP.